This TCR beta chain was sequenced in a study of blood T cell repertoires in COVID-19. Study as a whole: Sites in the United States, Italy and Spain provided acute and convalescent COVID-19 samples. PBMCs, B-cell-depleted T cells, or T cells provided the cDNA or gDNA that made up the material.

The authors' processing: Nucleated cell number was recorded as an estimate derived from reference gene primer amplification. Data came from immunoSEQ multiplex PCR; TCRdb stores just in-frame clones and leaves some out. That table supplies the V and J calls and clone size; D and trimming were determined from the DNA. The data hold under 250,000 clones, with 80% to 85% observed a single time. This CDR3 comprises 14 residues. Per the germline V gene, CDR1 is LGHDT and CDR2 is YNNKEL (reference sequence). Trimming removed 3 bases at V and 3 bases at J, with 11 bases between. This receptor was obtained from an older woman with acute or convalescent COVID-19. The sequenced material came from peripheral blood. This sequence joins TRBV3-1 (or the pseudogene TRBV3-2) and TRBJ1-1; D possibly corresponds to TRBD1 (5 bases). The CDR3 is CASSQLIGDTEAFF. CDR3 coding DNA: TGTGCCAGCAGCCAGTTGATAGGGGACACTGAAGCTTTCTTT.